Given below is one TCR beta chain in context. Method: immunoSEQ multiplex PCR; TCRdb's copy keeps in-frame clones and lacks some. Among 100,000 to 150,000 clones listed, less than 90% were seen once. CDR1 is LGHNA and CDR2 is YSLEER in the germline V gene. This CDR3 region has 15 residues. The junction had 8 bases not matched to a gene; V was cut back by 5 bases and J by 6 bases. This sample is part of a study of blood T cell repertoires in COVID-19. Whole-study context: Sites across the United States, Italy and Spain contributed samples from acute and convalescent COVID-19. T cells, B-cell-depleted T cells, or PBMCs provided the cDNA or gDNA that served as material.

The chain joins TRBV4-3 to TRBJ2-3; TRBD2 aligns across 10 bases. The source is a man aged 80 or over with active or convalescent COVID-19. The sample consisted of peripheral blood. In nucleotides, the CDR3 is TGCGCCAGCAGCGGCCTAGCGGGAGTGTCGGATACGCAGTATTTT. It is translated as CASSGLAGVSDTQYF.